This TCR beta chain was obtained from a study of human T cells and chemical hapten exposure. Across the study: Alopecia areata, totalis or universalis was found in mostly female patients.

The time point here: pre-sensitization, week 0. As to treatment: therapeutic diphenylcyclopropenone sensitization with weekly scalp DPC. Germline CDR1 and CDR2: SGDLS and YYNGEE. The CDR3 runs to 16 residues. V was trimmed by 1 base and J by 5 bases, leaving 15 bases between them. TCRdb independently ran MiXCR on the RACE reads; one entry per CDR3 protein. The sample has under 400,000 distinct CDR3 sequences; 5.1% are singletons. Study conclusions and caveats: Clustering by CDR3 similarity yielded significantly more large clusters from expanded TCRs than controls.

A note on this clonotype: Its cognate antigen is unknown.

V usage is TRBV9 and J usage is TRBJ2-2; maybe TRBD2 (6 bases). This receptor was obtained from a woman between 50 and 59 years old with alopecia areata. Some clones in this sample may be carry-over from other donors' samples. The material sequenced was whole blood, taken in connection with sensitization to the hapten diphenylcyclopropenone (DPC). The DNA for the CDR3 is TGTGCCAGCAGCGTAACTGGAGGGCCAGGAACCGGGGAGCTGTTTTTT. Translation gives CASSVTGGPGTGELFF.